These T cell receptor beta chains were read from a single sample in a study of blood T cell repertoires in COVID-19. Data came from immunoSEQ multiplex PCR; TCRdb stores just in-frame clones and leaves some out. Among about 150,000 clones listed, about nine tenths were seen once. Sequenced sample: peripheral blood. Source of these receptors: a woman aged 70-85 years with acute or convalescent COVID-19. CDR3s include the opening cysteine and the closing phenylalanine or tryptophan. Fields, in order: D gene, V gene, J gene, clone size, CDR3 DNA, CDR3 protein. D genes are given only for firm matches. Some rows have no size entry. The others give once, few or many, or a class for an expanded clone.

D gene: TRBD2; V gene: TRBV28; J gene: TRBJ2-1; clone size: -; CDR3 DNA: TGTGCCAGCAGCCAGCGGGGGTACTACAATGAGCAGTTCTTC; CDR3 protein: CASSQRGYYNEQFF
D gene: TRBD1; V gene: TRBV6-5; J gene: TRBJ2-7; clone size: once; CDR3 DNA: TGTGCCAGCAGGCCCGGGACAGTGGGGTCCTACGAGCAGTACTTC; CDR3 protein: CASRPGTVGSYEQYF
D gene: -; V gene: TRBV7-8; J gene: TRBJ1-1; clone size: -; CDR3 DNA: TGTGCCAGCAGCTCCGAACAGGGACCGAACACTGAAGCTTTCTTT; CDR3 protein: CASSSEQGPNTEAFF
D gene: -; V gene: TRBV9; J gene: TRBJ2-2; clone size: -; CDR3 DNA: TGTGCCAGCAGCGTAGGGATAGCGTATACCGGGGAGCTGTTTTTT; CDR3 protein: CASSVGIAYTGELFF
D gene: -; V gene: TRBV3-1/TRBV3-2; J gene: TRBJ1-5; clone size: -; CDR3 DNA: TGTGCCAGCAGCCAAGGGGGCCGGAATCAGCCCCAGCATTTT; CDR3 protein: CASSQGGRNQPQHF
D gene: -; V gene: TRBV5-6; J gene: TRBJ1-2; clone size: -; CDR3 DNA: TGTGCCAGCAGCTTGGACAGATCCTATGGCTACACCTTC; CDR3 protein: CASSLDRSYGYTF
D gene: TRBD2; V gene: TRBV7-2; J gene: TRBJ2-1; clone size: once; CDR3 DNA: TGTGCCAGCAGCTTCCCCATACAGCGGGGAAGCTCCTACAATGAGCAGTTCTTC; CDR3 protein: CASSFPIQRGSSYNEQFF
D gene: TRBD1; V gene: TRBV4-3; J gene: TRBJ1-6; clone size: -; CDR3 DNA: TGCGCCAGCAGCCAAGATACGAGCGGACAGGGGATATACTCCTATAATTCACCCCTCCACTTT; CDR3 protein: CASSQDTSGQGIYSYNSPLHF
D gene: TRBD1; V gene: TRBV28; J gene: TRBJ2-5; clone size: -; CDR3 DNA: TGTGCCAGCAGTTCCCCGGGACAGACTCAAGAGACCCAGTACTTC; CDR3 protein: CASSSPGQTQETQYF
D gene: TRBD2; V gene: TRBV18; J gene: TRBJ2-5; clone size: -; CDR3 DNA: TGTGCCAGCTCACGCGGGACTAGCGGGGAAGAGACCCAGTACTTC; CDR3 protein: CASSRGTSGEETQYF
D gene: -; V gene: TRBV28; J gene: TRBJ1-5; clone size: -; CDR3 DNA: TGTGCCAGCAGTATTAATCCGCAGCCCCAGCATTTT; CDR3 protein: CASSINPQPQHF
D gene: -; V gene: TRBV29-1; J gene: TRBJ1-1; clone size: -; CDR3 DNA: TGCAGCGTTGTCGGAGTCGCCACTGAAGCTTTCTTT; CDR3 protein: CSVVGVATEAFF
D gene: -; V gene: TRBV7-2; J gene: TRBJ1-2; clone size: -; CDR3 DNA: TGTGCCAGCAGCCCGTCCGACAGAGCCGCTAACTATGGCTACACCTTC; CDR3 protein: CASSPSDRAANYGYTF
D gene: -; V gene: TRBV9; J gene: TRBJ1-3; clone size: -; CDR3 DNA: TGTGCCAGCAGCCTCGTCTCTGGAAACACCATATATTTT; CDR3 protein: CASSLVSGNTIYF
D gene: -; V gene: TRBV20-1; J gene: TRBJ1-1; clone size: -; CDR3 DNA: TGCAGTGTCCCGGGGGCTTTCTTT; CDR3 protein: CSVPGAFF
D gene: TRBD1; V gene: TRBV10-1; J gene: TRBJ2-1; clone size: -; CDR3 DNA: TGCGCCACCTCACGACAGGGGACGGACAATGAGCAGTTCTTC; CDR3 protein: CATSRQGTDNEQFF
D gene: -; V gene: TRBV6-1; J gene: TRBJ1-6; clone size: -; CDR3 DNA: TGTGCCAGCAGTGAAGGTCCGGGACATCGTTCACCCCTCCACTTT; CDR3 protein: CASSEGPGHRSPLHF
D gene: -; V gene: TRBV4-1; J gene: TRBJ1-2; clone size: -; CDR3 DNA: TGCGCCAGCAGCCAAGAAGGACAGATCTATGGCTACACCTTC; CDR3 protein: CASSQEGQIYGYTF
D gene: -; V gene: TRBV6-2/TRBV6-3; J gene: TRBJ1-2; clone size: -; CDR3 DNA: TGTGCCAGCAGTCGGCAGGGCTATGGCTACACCTTC; CDR3 protein: CASSRQGYGYTF
D gene: TRBD2; V gene: TRBV29-1; J gene: TRBJ2-3; clone size: -; CDR3 DNA: TGCAGCGTTGAAGGGACTAGATTAGATACGCAGTATTTT; CDR3 protein: CSVEGTRLDTQYF
D gene: -; V gene: TRBV28; J gene: TRBJ1-5; clone size: once; CDR3 DNA: TGTGCCAGCAAGAAGGGCAGGGCCGTCAATCAGCCCCAGCATTTT; CDR3 protein: CASKKGRAVNQPQHF
D gene: -; V gene: TRBV27; J gene: TRBJ1-2; clone size: -; CDR3 DNA: TGTGCCAGCAGTTCCTCCAGGCCATTAGCTAACTATGGCTACACCTTC; CDR3 protein: CASSSSRPLANYGYTF
D gene: TRBD1; V gene: TRBV5-1; J gene: TRBJ2-7; clone size: -; CDR3 DNA: TGCGCCAGCAGCTTGGCGGATTCGGACAGGGGCTACGAGCAGTACTTC; CDR3 protein: CASSLADSDRGYEQYF
D gene: -; V gene: TRBV10-3; J gene: TRBJ1-2; clone size: -; CDR3 DNA: TGTGCCATCAGTGAGCCATGGACATCTAACTATGGCTACACCTTC; CDR3 protein: CAISEPWTSNYGYTF
D gene: -; V gene: TRBV24-1; J gene: TRBJ2-5; clone size: -; CDR3 DNA: TGTGCCACCAGTCCAGGGGGGCGTAGGACCCAGTACTTC; CDR3 protein: CATSPGGRRTQYF
D gene: -; V gene: TRBV4-2; J gene: TRBJ2-6; clone size: -; CDR3 DNA: TGTGCCAGCAGCCACCTAAGCTCTGGGGCCAACGTCCTGACTTTC; CDR3 protein: CASSHLSSGANVLTF
D gene: TRBD1; V gene: TRBV18; J gene: TRBJ2-3; clone size: -; CDR3 DNA: TGTGCCAGCTCACCAGGACAGGTTGGCACAGATACGCAGTATTTT; CDR3 protein: CASSPGQVGTDTQYF
D gene: -; V gene: TRBV7-2; J gene: TRBJ2-1; clone size: -; CDR3 DNA: TGTGCCAGCAGCTTCCAGCGCCGCGATGAGCAGTTCTTC; CDR3 protein: CASSFQRRDEQFF
D gene: -; V gene: TRBV6-6; J gene: TRBJ1-2; clone size: -; CDR3 DNA: TGTGCCAGCATCGGGGGTGGGGGCTATGGCTACACCTTC; CDR3 protein: CASIGGGGYGYTF
D gene: -; V gene: TRBV19; J gene: TRBJ2-4; clone size: -; CDR3 DNA: TGTGCCAGTAGTATAGTAAACAGGGATGTAAACATTCAGTACTTC; CDR3 protein: CASSIVNRDVNIQYF
D gene: -; V gene: TRBV29-1; J gene: TRBJ2-3; clone size: -; CDR3 DNA: TGCAGCGTTTTCTGGGGACTCACAGATACGCAGTATTTT; CDR3 protein: CSVFWGLTDTQYF
D gene: -; V gene: TRBV1; J gene: TRBJ1-2; clone size: -; CDR3 DNA: TGCACCGCCCACCTACGGGGTTATTATGGCTACACCTTC; CDR3 protein: CTAHLRGYYGYTF
D gene: -; V gene: TRBV7-3; J gene: TRBJ2-1; clone size: -; CDR3 DNA: TGTGCCAGCAGCCTGACGGGGGGCCCTAATGAGCAGTTCTTC; CDR3 protein: CASSLTGGPNEQFF
D gene: TRBD1; V gene: TRBV10-3; J gene: TRBJ2-3; clone size: -; CDR3 DNA: TGTGCCATCAGTGAAGACAGGGGGATTGATACGCAGTATTTT; CDR3 protein: CAISEDRGIDTQYF
D gene: -; V gene: TRBV19; J gene: TRBJ1-4; clone size: -; CDR3 DNA: TGTGCCAGTAAGACGTCAGTCAGGGGTGAGGAAAAACTGTTTTTT; CDR3 protein: CASKTSVRGEEKLFF
D gene: -; V gene: TRBV2; J gene: TRBJ2-2; clone size: -; CDR3 DNA: TGTGCCAGCAGATTATCTTCCTCTGACACCGGGGAGCTGTTTTTT; CDR3 protein: CASRLSSSDTGELFF
D gene: -; V gene: TRBV28; J gene: TRBJ2-1; clone size: -; CDR3 DNA: TGTGCCAGCAGTTTTTTGCGTCGGGGGGCACACAATGAGCAGTTCTTC; CDR3 protein: CASSFLRRGAHNEQFF
D gene: -; V gene: TRBV28; J gene: TRBJ1-5; clone size: few; CDR3 DNA: TGTGCCAGCGAATCGGGGGGCGGGAATCAGCCCCAGCATTTT; CDR3 protein: CASESGGGNQPQHF
D gene: -; V gene: TRBV4-1; J gene: TRBJ2-7; clone size: once; CDR3 DNA: TGCGCCAGCAGCGTATTGGCAGCGAGCTCCTACGAGCAGTACTTC; CDR3 protein: CASSVLAASSYEQYF
D gene: -; V gene: TRBV30; J gene: TRBJ1-3; clone size: -; CDR3 DNA: TGTGCCTGGAGTGACAGGAGCACCGGCTCTGGAAACACCATATATTTT; CDR3 protein: CAWSDRSTGSGNTIYF
D gene: TRBD1; V gene: TRBV27; J gene: TRBJ1-1; clone size: once; CDR3 DNA: TGTGCCAGCAGGTCTTATGGACAGGGGGAAACTGAAGCTTTCTTT; CDR3 protein: CASRSYGQGETEAFF
D gene: TRBD1; V gene: TRBV27; J gene: TRBJ1-5; clone size: -; CDR3 DNA: TGTGCCAGCGGCCGGGACAGACTTAGCAATCAGCCCCAGCATTTT; CDR3 protein: CASGRDRLSNQPQHF
D gene: -; V gene: TRBV5-6; J gene: TRBJ1-5; clone size: -; CDR3 DNA: TGTGCCAGCAGCCTATTCGACAACGGGGTGGCGCAGCCCCAGCATTTT; CDR3 protein: CASSLFDNGVAQPQHF
D gene: TRBD1; V gene: TRBV19; J gene: TRBJ1-5; clone size: -; CDR3 DNA: TGTGCCAGTAGTGGTCTCGACAGGGTGAGCAATCAGCCCCAGCATTTT; CDR3 protein: CASSGLDRVSNQPQHF
D gene: -; V gene: TRBV4-1; J gene: TRBJ2-2; clone size: -; CDR3 DNA: TGCGCCAGCAGCCACGGGAAGGGCGACACCGGGGAGCTGTTTTTT; CDR3 protein: CASSHGKGDTGELFF
D gene: TRBD2; V gene: TRBV7-9; J gene: TRBJ2-2; clone size: -; CDR3 DNA: TGTGCCAGCAGCCGTACTAGCGGGGGCACCGGGGAGCTGTTTTTT; CDR3 protein: CASSRTSGGTGELFF
D gene: -; V gene: TRBV3-1/TRBV3-2; J gene: TRBJ2-4; clone size: -; CDR3 DNA: TGTGCCAGCAGCCCCAAGCCCCTAGCCAAAAACATTCAGTACTTC; CDR3 protein: CASSPKPLAKNIQYF
D gene: TRBD1; V gene: TRBV16; J gene: TRBJ1-6; clone size: few; CDR3 DNA: TGTGCCAGCAGCCTTTACTCATCGACAGGGAACCATTCACCCCTCCACTTT; CDR3 protein: CASSLYSSTGNHSPLHF
D gene: -; V gene: TRBV5-4; J gene: TRBJ2-1; clone size: -; CDR3 DNA: TGTGCCAGCAGCTGGTCCCAGGACTCCTACAATGAGCAGTTCTTC; CDR3 protein: CASSWSQDSYNEQFF
D gene: TRBD2; V gene: TRBV9; J gene: TRBJ2-7; clone size: -; CDR3 DNA: TGTGCCAGCAACCCGGGGGGGGTTAGAAACGAGCAGTACTTC; CDR3 protein: CASNPGGVRNEQYF
D gene: TRBD1; V gene: TRBV5-5; J gene: TRBJ2-7; clone size: -; CDR3 DNA: TGTGCCAGCAGTCAACAGGGGGCCTACGAGCAGTACTTC; CDR3 protein: CASSQQGAYEQYF
D gene: -; V gene: TRBV7-2; J gene: TRBJ1-5; clone size: -; CDR3 DNA: TGTGCCAGCAATTCATTTGCGGGTGGTAGCAATCAGCCCCAGCATTTT; CDR3 protein: CASNSFAGGSNQPQHF
D gene: -; V gene: TRBV6-2/TRBV6-3; J gene: TRBJ1-5; clone size: -; CDR3 DNA: TGTGCCAGCAGTCACTGGGGCCGCTATTCCGGGAGAGGGTCCCAGCATTTT; CDR3 protein: CASSHWGRYSGRGSQHF
D gene: -; V gene: TRBV4-3; J gene: TRBJ2-1; clone size: -; CDR3 DNA: TGCGCCAGCAGCCGTAGCGGTTACTACAATGAGCAGTTCTTC; CDR3 protein: CASSRSGYYNEQFF
D gene: -; V gene: TRBV12-3/TRBV12-4; J gene: TRBJ1-1; clone size: -; CDR3 DNA: TGTGCCAGCAGATTACAGGGATTTGAAGCTTTCTTT; CDR3 protein: CASRLQGFEAFF
D gene: TRBD1; V gene: TRBV27; J gene: TRBJ1-2; clone size: -; CDR3 DNA: TGTGCCAGCAGACCACGGGACAGCCTTAACTATGGCTACACCTTC; CDR3 protein: CASRPRDSLNYGYTF